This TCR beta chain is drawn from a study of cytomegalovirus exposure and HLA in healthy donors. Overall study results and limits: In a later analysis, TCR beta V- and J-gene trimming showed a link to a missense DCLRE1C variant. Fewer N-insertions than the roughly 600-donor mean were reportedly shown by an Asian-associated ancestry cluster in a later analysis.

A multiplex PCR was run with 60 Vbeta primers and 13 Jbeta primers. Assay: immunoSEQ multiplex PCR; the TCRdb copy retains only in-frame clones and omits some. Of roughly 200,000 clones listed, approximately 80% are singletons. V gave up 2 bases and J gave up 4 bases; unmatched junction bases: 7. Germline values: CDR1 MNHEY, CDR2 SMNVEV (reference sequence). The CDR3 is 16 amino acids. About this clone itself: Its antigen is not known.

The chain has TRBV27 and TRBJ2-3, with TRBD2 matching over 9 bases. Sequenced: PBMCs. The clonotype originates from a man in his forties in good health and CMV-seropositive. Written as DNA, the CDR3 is TGTGCCAGCAGTTTACTGAGCGGGGGGCAGCCAGATACGCAGTATTTT. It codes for CASSLLSGGQPDTQYF.